The present T cell receptor (beta chain) was sequenced within a study of cytomegalovirus exposure and HLA in healthy donors. The CDR3 runs to 16 residues. Germline loops: CDR1 SGHVS, CDR2 FNYEAQ. The trim removed 2 bases at V and 3 bases at J, leaving 5 bases unmatched. PCR involved 60 Vbeta and 13 Jbeta primers. Profiled with immunoSEQ multiplex PCR; TCRdb holds only in-frame clones, not every one. Here the sample spans over 120,000 clones, 65% to 90% being singletons. V usage is TRBV7-6 and J usage is TRBJ2-3; TRBD2 agrees at 10 bases. This TCR was recovered from a woman aged 25-40 years in good health and CMV-seronegative. Sequenced sample: PBMCs. The CDR3 sequence: CASSLYSGRSTDTQYF. CDR3 DNA sequence: TGTGCCAGCAGCTTATATAGCGGGAGGTCAACAGATACGCAGTATTTT.